One sample yielded the 12 T cell receptor beta chains listed below, sequenced in a study of T cell repertoires in cytomegalovirus infection. Each CDR3 protein gets one entry after TCRdb re-called the reads with MiXCR. Among 150,000 to 200,000 distinct CDR3 sequences, roughly 15% were seen once, and the ten largest hold less than 25%. Sequencing used CD8+ T cells from PBMCs. These receptors originate from a human donor in good health (CMV status not recorded). Some clones in this sample may be carry-over from other donors' samples.

This chain connects TRBV30 to TRBJ1-2, with TRBD1 identical over 7 bases. This CDR3 comprises 14 residues. Germline values: CDR1 GTSNPN, CDR2 SVGIG (reference sequence). The ends lost 1 base at V and 2 bases at J; junction bases unmatched: 4. CDR3 sequence reads: CAWSEGTVNYGYTF. CDR3 in DNA: TGTGCCTGGAGTGAAGGGACAGTCAACTATGGCTACACCTTC.

The rearrangement links TRBV12-3 or TRBV12-4 to TRBJ1-1; 11 bases line up with TRBD1. The CDR3 length is 15 residues. V shed 5 bases and J 8 bases; nucleotides not matched to a gene: 10. The CDR3 sequence is CASSPQDRGRGEAFF. CDR3 coding DNA: TGTGCCAGCAGTCCTCAGGACAGGGGGCGTGGGGAAGCTTTCTTT.

V and J are TRBV20-1 and TRBJ2-1; 8 bases fit TRBD2. Unmatched junction bases numbered 12, after V lost 6 bases and J lost 2 bases. The CDR3 has 16 amino acids. CDR1 and CDR2 (germline): DFQATT, SNEGSKA (reference sequence). CDR3 in DNA: TGCAGTGCGACTCTTCCCGGGACTAGACCCTACAATGAGCAGTTCTTC. Its protein is CSATLPGTRPYNEQFF.

This clonotype has a single count. The chain joins TRBV12-3 or TRBV12-4 to TRBJ2-7; tentatively, D is TRBD1 or TRBD2 (5 bases each). This CDR3 contains 13 residues. The V and J ends lost 6 bases and 4 bases respectively, with 13 bases between them. For the CDR3, the DNA is TGTGCCAGCAGCCAAGGGACGTTGTACGAGCAGTACTTC. Protein sequence: CASSQGTLYEQYF.

This rearrangement joins TRBV6-5 to TRBJ2-2; possibly TRBD1 or TRBD2 for D (5 bases each). Trimming left V 9 bases short and J 5 bases short, with 16 bases between. The CDR3 consists of 14 residues. CDR1 and CDR2 from the germline V gene are MNHEY and SVGAGI. This CDR3 is CASIEGMGTGELFF. The CDR3, as DNA: TGTGCCAGTATTGAGGGGATGGGGACCGGGGAGCTGTTTTTT.

This clonotype was detected only a few times. V gene TRBV27 combines with J gene TRBJ2-1; 10 bases align to TRBD1. The V gene end was trimmed by 5 bases and the J gene end by 7 bases; junction bases not matched to a gene: 8. Germline V gives CDR1 MNHEY, CDR2 SMNVEV (reference sequence). The CDR3 covers 15 residues. CDR3: CASSTPGTGVNEQFF. Here the CDR3 DNA reads TGTGCCAGCAGTACTCCCGGGACAGGGGTAAATGAGCAGTTCTTC.

The rearrangement links TRBV12-5 to TRBJ1-1; D remains unclear. The CDR3 sequence is 11 residues long. Trimming left V 3 bases short and J 3 bases short, with 2 bases between. Germline lookup yields CDR1 LGHNT and CDR2 FRNRAP. The CDR3 region is CASGFDTEAFF. As DNA, the CDR3 is TGTGCTAGTGGTTTTGACACTGAAGCTTTCTTT.

The chain joins TRBV27 to TRBJ1-5; D remains unclear. The CDR3 runs to 15 residues. The V end was cut by 2 bases, the J end by 6 bases, with 14 bases between. The germline V gene has CDR1 MNHEY and CDR2 SMNVEV (reference sequence). Written as DNA, the CDR3 is TGTGCCAGCAGTTTACTTCCACGTTCGGGTCAGCCCCAGCATTTT. Encoded protein: CASSLLPRSGQPQHF.

This clonotype occurred a few times. V is TRBV14 and J is TRBJ2-5; D is ambiguous. This CDR3 comprises 15 residues. V lost 4 bases to trimming and J lost 0 bases, with 12 bases between them. The germline V gene encodes CDR1 SGHDN and CDR2 FVKESK. The chain's CDR3 is CASSLGNTYQETQYF. The DNA of the CDR3 is TGTGCCAGCAGCCTGGGCAATACGTACCAAGAGACCCAGTACTTC.

The chain links TRBV28 to TRBJ2-1; 7 bases match TRBD1. Trimming cost V 3 bases and J 3 bases; bases outside gene matches: 8. The CDR3 spans 16 residues. The V gene's germline CDR1 is MDHEN and CDR2 SYDVKM. CDR3 protein: CASSLITGVLYNEQFF. The CDR3 nucleotides are TGTGCCAGCAGTTTGATCACAGGGGTCCTCTACAATGAGCAGTTCTTC.

V usage is TRBV2 and J usage is TRBJ2-2; either TRBD1 or TRBD2 may supply D (6 bases each). V lost 5 bases and J 5 bases, leaving 33 bases between the germline ends. The CDR3 is made up of 21 amino acids. The V gene's germline CDR1 is SNHLY and CDR2 FYNNEI. CDR3 amino acids: CASSTFSGAVNSPVLTGELFF. CDR3 nucleotides: TGTGCCAGCAGTACCTTTTCGGGGGCCGTAAACTCTCCAGTCCTAACCGGGGAGCTGTTTTTT.

This clonotype showed up just a few times. Mismatch with germline at one junction end may stem from a read error. V usage is TRBV7-9 and J usage is TRBJ2-2; D may correspond to TRBD1 or TRBD2 (5 bases each). The CDR3 extends over 13 amino acids. Germline values: CDR1 SEHNR, CDR2 FQNEAQ (reference sequence). The DNA for the CDR3 is TGTGCCAGCAGCTTTACTGGGACCGAGGAGCTGTTTTTT. Translation gives CASSFTGTEELFF.